The sequence of this TCR beta chain was determined in a study of blood T cells in healthy people across ages. This CDR3 has 15 residues. Germline V gives CDR1 SQVTM, CDR2 ANQGSEA. V was trimmed by 8 bases and J by 2 bases, leaving 19 bases between them. For the second PCR, which ran for 7 to 11 cycles, a sample-barcoded 5' primer and a J-beta primer mix were used. The yield of each sample was at least 2.5 million CDR3-containing paired-end reads. One entry per CDR3 protein, called by TCRdb with MiXCR from the 5' RACE reads. The sample holds some 760,000 distinct CDR3 sequences; roughly 25% are singletons and the top ten take more than 8%. Every sample yielded at least 6.5 million isolated PBMCs. This clonotype was counted only a few times. The antigen remains undetermined. Study results and limitations: Naive and antigen-experienced cells could not be conclusively compared, given unsorted PBMCs.

The data were also submitted as part of a second study, on T cells of mothers and their children. Per that study: Extraction yielded RNA that went, in full, into cDNA synthesis at roughly 1.4 ug per 15 ul.

The chain couples TRBV29-1 to TRBJ2-1; D could derive from TRBD1 or TRBD2 (5 bases each). The receptor's source is a boy younger than 18 in good health. The material sequenced was blood. CDR3 coding DNA: TGCAGCTTAATGGGGGAGCCCTCAACCTACAATGAGCAGTTCTTC. Its translation: CSLMGEPSTYNEQFF.